This passage covers 9 T cell receptor beta chains from one sample sequenced in a study of blood T cell repertoires in COVID-19. Here immunoSEQ multiplex PCR was the method, and the copy in TCRdb shows in-frame clones only, minus some. This table has 300,000 to 400,000 clones, under 90% appearing once. Material: PBMCs or T cells enriched from blood (not recorded which). The receptors shown here come from a man in his 60s who had recovered from COVID-19.

On this clone: Relative to the germline gene, one junction end is altered; a read error may explain this. The chain joins TRBV24-1 to TRBJ2-7, with unresolved D. The germline gives CDR1 KGHDR, CDR2 SFDVKD. The CDR3 has 16 residues. The CDR3 region is CATSVLARTSPYEQYF. CDR3 DNA sequence: TGTGCCACCAGTGTTTTGGCCCGCACATCCCCCTACGAGCAGTACTTC.

The gene calls are TRBV19 and TRBJ1-4; 9 nucleotides line up with TRBD1. The CDR3 has 15 residues. The ends lost 4 bases at V and 7 bases at J; junction bases unmatched: 7. In germline, CDR1 is LNHDA, CDR2 SQIVND (reference sequence). The CDR3 coding sequence is TGTGCCAGTAGTAACACCGGGACAGGGCGTGAAAAACTGTTTTTT. This encodes CASSNTGTGREKLFF.

This clone was recorded a few times. The V and J genes are TRBV4-1 and TRBJ2-7; the match to TRBD1 covers 9 bases. CDR3 length: 15 amino acids. V was clipped by 3 bases and J by 5 bases; unmatched bases: 8. The germline V gene encodes CDR1 MGHRA and CDR2 YSYEKL. Written as DNA, the CDR3 is TGCGCCAGCAGCCAGAGGGACAGGGCTATGGACGAGCAGTACTTC. This translates into CASSQRDRAMDEQYF.

The chain is built from TRBV18 and TRBJ2-1; a possible D gene is TRBD2 (6 bases). Looked up from germline, CDR1 is KGHSH and CDR2 is LQKENI. V gave up 5 bases and J gave up 5 bases, with 16 bases separating them. The CDR3 has 15 residues. The chain's CDR3 is CASSREAPADNEQFF. DNA of the CDR3: TGTGCCAGCTCAAGGGAGGCGCCGGCTGACAATGAGCAGTTCTTC. The full variable domain, completed using reference TRBV18 and TRBJ2-1, is NAGVMQNPRHLVRRRGQEARLRCSPMKGHSHVYWYRQLPEEGLKFMVYLQKENIIDESGMPKERFSAEFPKEGPSILRIQQVVRGDSAAYFCASSREAPADNEQFFGPGTRLTVL.

The chain links TRBV5-1 to TRBJ2-7; 8 bases are a match to TRBD1. The V gene's germline CDR1 is SGHRS and CDR2 YFSETQ. The CDR3 has 15 amino acids. V lost 4 bases and J lost 4; bases outside the gene matches: 10. CDR3 residues: CASSPEAGGPYEQYF. CDR3 in DNA: TGCGCCAGCAGCCCGGAAGCAGGGGGCCCGTACGAGCAGTACTTC.

This clone was found once. J is TRBJ1-1 and V is TRBV29-1; TRBD1 is a possible D gene (5 bases). The V and J ends lost 6 bases and 7 bases respectively, with 9 bases between them. This CDR3 spans 10 amino acids. Germline V lookup: CDR1 SQVTM, CDR2 ANQGSEA. The CDR3 is CSVGRGEAFF. CDR3 sequence (DNA): TGCAGCGTGGGGAGGGGTGAAGCTTTCTTT.

The rearrangement joins TRBV5-1 to TRBJ1-2, with 7 bases aligning to TRBD1. Germline V gives CDR1 SGHRS, CDR2 YFSETQ. V was pared by 4 bases and J by 7 bases, with 7 bases of the junction left unmatched. The CDR3 contains 13 residues. CDR3 coding DNA: TGCGCCAGCAGCCCTGACAGGGCTGGTGGCTACACCTTC. This encodes CASSPDRAGGYTF.

V and J are TRBV7-9 and TRBJ2-2; possible D gene TRBD2, 5 bases. V was clipped by 7 bases and J by 4 bases, with 13 bases between them. Germline CDR1 is SEHNR and CDR2 is FQNEAQ (reference sequence). This CDR3 comprises 14 residues. The CDR3 nucleotides read TGTGCCAGCAAGGAGGCCTCGACCACCGGGGAGCTGTTTTTT. Its protein product is CASKEASTTGELFF.

This sequence joins TRBV11-2 and TRBJ1-1, with no clear D. Germline V lookup: CDR1 SGHAT, CDR2 FQNNGV. This CDR3 spans 13 amino acids. Deletions cut 5 bases from V and 6 bases from J, with 13 bases between. The CDR3 DNA reads TGTGCCAGCAGCGTCCCCCAGTTGCCTGAAGCTTTCTTT. Translating gives CASSVPQLPEAFF.